Following are 9 T cell receptor beta chains from one sample sequenced in a study of glioma-infiltrating T cells after dendritic cell vaccination. TCRdb keeps only in-frame clones here, not all; method: immunoSEQ multiplex PCR. The sample contains 99,000 or so clones, roughly 90% of which appear only once. Time point denoted: after dendritic cell vaccination, including at tumor progression/relapse. The material sequenced was blood, taken after dendritic cell vaccination. The source of these receptors is a human donor with glioblastoma.

This chain uses TRBV19 with TRBJ1-1; 9 nucleotides line up with TRBD1. This CDR3 region has 16 residues. J gave up 1 base and V 3 bases, and 6 bases lay outside the gene matches. Germline values: CDR1 LNHDA, CDR2 SQIVND (reference sequence). For the CDR3, the DNA is TGTGCCAGTAGTATGCAGGGGACAGGGCCGAACACTGAAGCTTTCTTT. Translated, it gives CASSMQGTGPNTEAFF.

This clone appeared a few times. The chain is built from TRBV5-6 and TRBJ1-4, with 7 bases lining up with TRBD1. V trimming: 4 bases; J trimming: 1 base; junction bases outside the gene matches: 7. The CDR3 totals 16 residues. Germline assignment: CDR1 SGHDT and CDR2 YYEEEE. The CDR3 DNA reads as TGTGCCAGCAGCCCCAAGGGGGCACTAACTAATGAAAAACTGTTTTTT. It yields the protein CASSPKGALTNEKLFF. Variable domain in full (rest from reference TRBV5-6 and TRBJ1-4): DAGVTQSPTHLIKTRGQQVTLRCSPKSGHDTVSWYQQALGQGPQFIFQYYEEEERQRGNFPDRFSGHQFPNYSSELNVNALLLGDSALYLCASSPKGALTNEKLFFGSGTQLSVL.

The J gene is TRBJ1-1, the V gene TRBV6-5; unclear D gene. CDR1 is MNHEY, CDR2 SVGAGI, per germline. Trimming cost V 9 bases and J 0 bases, with 8 bases left between them. This CDR3 has 12 residues. The CDR3 DNA is TGTGCCAGTACCGGGGTGAACACTGAAGCTTTCTTT. This translates into CASTGVNTEAFF.

J is TRBJ2-5 and V is TRBV7-3, with 11 bases identical to TRBD2. This CDR3 is built from 17 residues. The V gene end was trimmed by 3 bases and the J gene end by 5 bases; junction bases not matched to a gene: 11. Germline CDR1 SGHTA, CDR2 FQGTGA. As DNA, the CDR3 is TGTGCCAGCAGCTTCGGCGGTGTTAGCGGGGGGGCTGAGACCCAGTACTTC. It encodes CASSFGGVSGGAETQYF.

J is TRBJ2-4 and V is TRBV2; tentative D call: TRBD1 (6 bases). V was pared by 3 bases and J by 11 bases, with 17 bases between. The V gene's germline CDR1 is SNHLY and CDR2 FYNNEI. CDR3 length equals 14 residues. In DNA, the CDR3 is TGTGCCAGCAGTGAGAGACAGGAATCCTCAGTTCAGTACTTC. It yields the protein CASSERQESSVQYF. The whole variable domain, filled in from reference TRBV2 and TRBJ2-4, reads EPEVTQTPSHQVTQMGQEVILRCVPISNHLYFYWYRQILGQKVEFLVSFYNNEISEKSEIFDDQFSVERPDGSNFTLKIRSTKLEDSAMYFCASSERQESSVQYFGAGTRLSVL.

This rearrangement joins TRBV6-5 to TRBJ1-1; no reliable D call. Per the germline V gene, CDR1 is MNHEY and CDR2 is SVGAGI. The V gene lost 2 bases and the J gene lost 7 bases, with 8 bases spanning the gap. This CDR3 is built from 12 residues. The CDR3 coding sequence is TGTGCCAGCAGTTACGGCACAAATGAAGCTTTCTTT. It translates to CASSYGTNEAFF.

The chain has TRBV5-4 and TRBJ2-3; 14 bases line up with TRBD2. Germline V gene lookup returns CDR1 SGHNT and CDR2 YYREEE (reference sequence). V gave up 5 bases and J gave up 0 bases; unmatched junction bases: 5. This CDR3 has 17 residues. In DNA, the CDR3 is TGTGCCAGCAGTCCCGGGACTAGCGGGGGAAGCACAGATACGCAGTATTTT. Its translation is CASSPGTSGGSTDTQYF.

J is TRBJ2-5 and V is TRBV4-1, with TRBD1 matching over 9 bases. The CDR3 covers 15 residues. Germline assignment: CDR1 MGHRA and CDR2 YSYEKL. The V gene end was trimmed by 2 bases and the J gene end by 4 bases; junction bases not matched to a gene: 5. CDR3 coding DNA: TGCGCCAGCAGCCAAACAGGGGGCGCGGGAGAGACCCAGTACTTC. The encoded protein is CASSQTGGAGETQYF.

The V and J genes are TRBV25-1 and TRBJ2-3, with 8 bases matching TRBD1. The germline CDR1 and CDR2 sequences are MGHDK and SYGVNS. This CDR3 has 15 amino acids. Germline trimming cut 10 bases from V and 6 bases from J; bases unmatched to any gene: 15. CDR3 coding DNA: TGTGCCATCAGCCGCGGACAGGGTTTTCTGGATACGCAGTATTTT. Its protein is CAISRGQGFLDTQYF.